The sequence of this T cell receptor (beta chain) was determined in a study of T cell clonality in common variable immunodeficiency (dated by TCRdb to about 2015). The investigation overall reported the following: TCRbeta clonality was higher in CVID subjects than in healthy controls (t-test p = 0.018), and the increase was most characteristic of about a third of subjects. Differences among patients in the CVID cohort limited the correlations between repertoire features and clinical complications. According to the authors, finding the cause of the higher clonality in CVID would require sequencing the repertoires of T cell subpopulations. Fewer TCRbeta clones were shared among CVID subjects than among healthy controls (p < 0.0001). Although equal DNA input was used, an average of approximately 74,000 unique sequences per sample was obtained for controls, compared with some 30,000 for CVID samples. Reportedly, TCRbeta sequences from CVID had fewer deletions and N-nucleotide insertions, and highly modified clones with 13 or more V deletions were absent from CVID.

CVID samples and control samples contributed equivalent amounts of genomic DNA as sequencing input. For every sample, a 60 bp segment covering the rearranged TCRbeta CDR3 region was amplified and then sequenced. The immunoSEQ assay, a bias-corrected multiplex PCR with high-throughput sequencing, was employed for TCRbeta amplification. On the authors' methods: Each unique nucleotide sequence was treated as a clone and annotated with V, D and J genes, copy number and frequency. Sequences were labeled productive if in frame, and non-productive if out of frame or containing stop codons. As previously described, clonality was computed from Shannon's entropy. The predicted amino acid sequences of productive clones were used to derive the mean CDR3 Kyte-Doolittle hydropathy. The R hclust function was used to hierarchically cluster scaled V gene usage with Manhattan distance and complete linkage. To assess clone sharing by CDR3 amino acid sequence, 12 repertoires per group were resampled over 100 rounds. The repertoires were searched for about 70 published EBV-specific TCRbeta sequences and 245 published CMV-specific TCRbeta sequences. Two CVID samples yielding fewer than 10,000 sequences were excluded from analysis, leaving under 45 CVID repertoires. TCRdb obtained this table from immuneACCESS and retained in-frame rearrangements with V and J assigned. These tables miss some clones; where compared with another copy, unresolved V genes account for less than half of the shortfall, and the remainder is unexplained. That table gives V, J and clone size, and the DNA gave D and trimming. The sample features roughly 79,000 clones, and none is a singleton. The ten largest clones take up around 0.8% of the sample.

Most of the CVID patients and most of the healthy controls were of Caucasian heritage. Heparinized peripheral whole blood samples of roughly 5 to 8.5 ml were obtained from each donor. Genomic DNA from adults with common variable immune deficiency (CVID) and from healthy adult controls was used for sequencing of TCRbeta CDR3 repertoires. The control group was made up of about 22 healthy adult volunteers (roughly ten male and 12 female) whose ages ranged from roughly 23 to 70 years, with a mean age of almost 35. Diluted blood was density-centrifuged over Hypaque 1077 or Ficoll-Paque to isolate peripheral blood mononuclear cells. Genomic DNA was extracted from unsorted mononuclear cells by Qiagen column purification or by a centrifugation-based method. This clone occurred many times. What antigen it recognizes has not been identified. The read falls 3 residues short of the CDR3 end, and the missing part is taken from the germline J gene.

The germline V gene gives CDR1 as LGHNT and CDR2 as FRNRAP. The CDR3 holds 13 amino acids from the cysteine to the phenylalanine. Part of the CDR3 DNA is given, 30 bases translated from base 1. The trim is 5 bases for V and 2 bases for J, with a gap of 10 bases between the germline ends. This clonotype was obtained from a person aged 18 to 75 in good health. The specimen was peripheral blood mononuclear cells. Rearrangement joined TRBV12-5 to TRBJ2-7, with TRBD2 tentatively as D gene (6 bases match). The DNA read from the CDR3 is TGTGCTAGTGGTCTTAGCGGCACCTACGAG. This is translated as CASGLSGTYE. The full CDR3 sequence reads CASGLSGTYEQYF.